A few counts support the clone carrying this T cell receptor beta chain. Clones were read by immunoSEQ multiplex PCR, and TCRdb kept only the in-frame ones, dropping some. There are some 150,000 clones in the sample; less than 90% occur only once, and around 21% lies in the top ten. This specimen comes from a study of radiation and T cells in renal cell carcinoma. Study-wide background: Nephrectomy followed 15 Gy stereotactic body radiation by 4 weeks.

Time point noted: baseline pretreatment blood. Treatment reported: 15 Gy SBRT to primary tumor, nephrectomy 4 weeks later. Sequenced here: blood, sampled from a patient whose treatment included radiotherapy and nephrectomy. This receptor was identified in a woman between 50 and 59 years old with renal cell carcinoma.

CDR3 loop: CASRPGQNTEAFF. The CDR3 nucleotides read TGTGCCAGCAGACCGGGACAGAACACTGAAGCTTTCTTT. The chain joins TRBV28 to TRBJ1-1; D is perhaps TRBD1 (6 bases). Germline V gene data show CDR1 as MDHEN and CDR2 as SYDVKM. V was cut by 6 bases and J by 1 base, with 9 bases left in between. The CDR3 runs 13 residues.